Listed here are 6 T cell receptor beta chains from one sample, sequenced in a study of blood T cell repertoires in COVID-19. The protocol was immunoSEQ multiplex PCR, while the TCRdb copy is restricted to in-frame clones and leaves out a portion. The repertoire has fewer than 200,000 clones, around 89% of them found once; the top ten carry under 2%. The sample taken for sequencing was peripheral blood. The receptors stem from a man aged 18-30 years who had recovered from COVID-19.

Here the CDR3 reads CASSLARSGAYEQYF. The CDR3 nucleotides are TGTGCCAGCAGCTTAGCGCGGAGCGGAGCCTACGAGCAGTACTTC. This chain uses TRBV7-6 with TRBJ2-7; D may be TRBD2 (5 bases). Trimming shortened V by 0 bases and J by 2 bases, and 11 bases separated the two germline ends. The CDR3 spans 15 residues. CDR1 is SGHVS and CDR2 is FNYEAQ in the germline V gene.

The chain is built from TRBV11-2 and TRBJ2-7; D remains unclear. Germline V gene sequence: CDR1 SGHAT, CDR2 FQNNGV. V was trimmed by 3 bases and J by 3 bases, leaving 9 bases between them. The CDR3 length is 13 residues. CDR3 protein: CASSLSFNYEQYF. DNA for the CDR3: TGTGCCAGCAGCTTGAGTTTTAACTACGAGCAGTACTTC. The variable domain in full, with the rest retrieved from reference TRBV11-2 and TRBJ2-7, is EAGVAQSPRYKIIEKRQSVAFWCNPISGHATLYWYQQILGQGPKLLIQFQNNGVVDDSQLPKDRFSAERLKGVDSTLKIQPAKLEDSAVYLCASSLSFNYEQYFGPGTRLTVT.

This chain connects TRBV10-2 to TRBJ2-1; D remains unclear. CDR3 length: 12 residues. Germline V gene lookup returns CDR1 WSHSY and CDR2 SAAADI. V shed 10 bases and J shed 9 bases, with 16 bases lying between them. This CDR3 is CATRVTISEQFF. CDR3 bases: TGCGCCACCCGGGTCACTATTAGTGAGCAGTTCTTC.

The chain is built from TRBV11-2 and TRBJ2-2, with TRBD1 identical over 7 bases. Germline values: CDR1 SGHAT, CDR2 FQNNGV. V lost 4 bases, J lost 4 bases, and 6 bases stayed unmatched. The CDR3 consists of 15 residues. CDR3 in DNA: TGTGCCAGCAGCTCTGGGGGACAGATCACCGGGGAGCTGTTTTTT. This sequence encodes CASSSGGQITGELFF.

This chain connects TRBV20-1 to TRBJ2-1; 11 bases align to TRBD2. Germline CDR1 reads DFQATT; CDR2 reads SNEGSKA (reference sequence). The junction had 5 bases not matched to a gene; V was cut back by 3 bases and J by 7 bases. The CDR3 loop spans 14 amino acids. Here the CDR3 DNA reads TGCAGTGCTAGTAGCGGGAGGGCCCTTAATGAGCAGTTCTTC. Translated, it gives CSASSGRALNEQFF.

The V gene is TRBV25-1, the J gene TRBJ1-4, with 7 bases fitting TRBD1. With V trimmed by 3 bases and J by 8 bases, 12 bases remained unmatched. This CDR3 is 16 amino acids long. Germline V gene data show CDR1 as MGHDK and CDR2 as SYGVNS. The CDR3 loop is CASSDGALRGEEKLFF. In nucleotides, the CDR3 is TGTGCCAGCAGTGATGGGGCTCTCAGGGGGGAAGAAAAACTGTTTTTT.